The clone carrying this T cell receptor (beta chain) was recorded many times. Its antigen is not identified. TCRdb called the RT-PCR reads again in MiXCR, with one record for every CDR3 protein. Of about 500,000 distinct CDR3 sequences listed, approximately 7.7% were seen once; the top ten hold less than 15%. The J segment lost 5 bases and the V segment lost 0 bases, leaving 5 bases of the junction unmatched. CDR1 is SGHRS and CDR2 is YFSETQ in the germline V gene. This CDR3 is 15 amino acids long. This specimen belongs to a study of response to subunit inactivated influenza vaccine. Overall study findings and caveats: The study's authors posited that every seasonal influenza vaccination enlists few new T cells.

This chain connects TRBV5-1 to TRBJ1-1; 9 nucleotides align to TRBD1. This TCR came from a man aged 50 to 69 who received an inactivated influenza vaccine. This specimen was PBMCs from blood, taken around 25 months after vaccination. The CDR3 here is CASSLETGGVTEAFF. The CDR3 DNA follows: TGCGCCAGCAGCTTGGAGACAGGGGGGGTAACTGAAGCTTTCTTT.